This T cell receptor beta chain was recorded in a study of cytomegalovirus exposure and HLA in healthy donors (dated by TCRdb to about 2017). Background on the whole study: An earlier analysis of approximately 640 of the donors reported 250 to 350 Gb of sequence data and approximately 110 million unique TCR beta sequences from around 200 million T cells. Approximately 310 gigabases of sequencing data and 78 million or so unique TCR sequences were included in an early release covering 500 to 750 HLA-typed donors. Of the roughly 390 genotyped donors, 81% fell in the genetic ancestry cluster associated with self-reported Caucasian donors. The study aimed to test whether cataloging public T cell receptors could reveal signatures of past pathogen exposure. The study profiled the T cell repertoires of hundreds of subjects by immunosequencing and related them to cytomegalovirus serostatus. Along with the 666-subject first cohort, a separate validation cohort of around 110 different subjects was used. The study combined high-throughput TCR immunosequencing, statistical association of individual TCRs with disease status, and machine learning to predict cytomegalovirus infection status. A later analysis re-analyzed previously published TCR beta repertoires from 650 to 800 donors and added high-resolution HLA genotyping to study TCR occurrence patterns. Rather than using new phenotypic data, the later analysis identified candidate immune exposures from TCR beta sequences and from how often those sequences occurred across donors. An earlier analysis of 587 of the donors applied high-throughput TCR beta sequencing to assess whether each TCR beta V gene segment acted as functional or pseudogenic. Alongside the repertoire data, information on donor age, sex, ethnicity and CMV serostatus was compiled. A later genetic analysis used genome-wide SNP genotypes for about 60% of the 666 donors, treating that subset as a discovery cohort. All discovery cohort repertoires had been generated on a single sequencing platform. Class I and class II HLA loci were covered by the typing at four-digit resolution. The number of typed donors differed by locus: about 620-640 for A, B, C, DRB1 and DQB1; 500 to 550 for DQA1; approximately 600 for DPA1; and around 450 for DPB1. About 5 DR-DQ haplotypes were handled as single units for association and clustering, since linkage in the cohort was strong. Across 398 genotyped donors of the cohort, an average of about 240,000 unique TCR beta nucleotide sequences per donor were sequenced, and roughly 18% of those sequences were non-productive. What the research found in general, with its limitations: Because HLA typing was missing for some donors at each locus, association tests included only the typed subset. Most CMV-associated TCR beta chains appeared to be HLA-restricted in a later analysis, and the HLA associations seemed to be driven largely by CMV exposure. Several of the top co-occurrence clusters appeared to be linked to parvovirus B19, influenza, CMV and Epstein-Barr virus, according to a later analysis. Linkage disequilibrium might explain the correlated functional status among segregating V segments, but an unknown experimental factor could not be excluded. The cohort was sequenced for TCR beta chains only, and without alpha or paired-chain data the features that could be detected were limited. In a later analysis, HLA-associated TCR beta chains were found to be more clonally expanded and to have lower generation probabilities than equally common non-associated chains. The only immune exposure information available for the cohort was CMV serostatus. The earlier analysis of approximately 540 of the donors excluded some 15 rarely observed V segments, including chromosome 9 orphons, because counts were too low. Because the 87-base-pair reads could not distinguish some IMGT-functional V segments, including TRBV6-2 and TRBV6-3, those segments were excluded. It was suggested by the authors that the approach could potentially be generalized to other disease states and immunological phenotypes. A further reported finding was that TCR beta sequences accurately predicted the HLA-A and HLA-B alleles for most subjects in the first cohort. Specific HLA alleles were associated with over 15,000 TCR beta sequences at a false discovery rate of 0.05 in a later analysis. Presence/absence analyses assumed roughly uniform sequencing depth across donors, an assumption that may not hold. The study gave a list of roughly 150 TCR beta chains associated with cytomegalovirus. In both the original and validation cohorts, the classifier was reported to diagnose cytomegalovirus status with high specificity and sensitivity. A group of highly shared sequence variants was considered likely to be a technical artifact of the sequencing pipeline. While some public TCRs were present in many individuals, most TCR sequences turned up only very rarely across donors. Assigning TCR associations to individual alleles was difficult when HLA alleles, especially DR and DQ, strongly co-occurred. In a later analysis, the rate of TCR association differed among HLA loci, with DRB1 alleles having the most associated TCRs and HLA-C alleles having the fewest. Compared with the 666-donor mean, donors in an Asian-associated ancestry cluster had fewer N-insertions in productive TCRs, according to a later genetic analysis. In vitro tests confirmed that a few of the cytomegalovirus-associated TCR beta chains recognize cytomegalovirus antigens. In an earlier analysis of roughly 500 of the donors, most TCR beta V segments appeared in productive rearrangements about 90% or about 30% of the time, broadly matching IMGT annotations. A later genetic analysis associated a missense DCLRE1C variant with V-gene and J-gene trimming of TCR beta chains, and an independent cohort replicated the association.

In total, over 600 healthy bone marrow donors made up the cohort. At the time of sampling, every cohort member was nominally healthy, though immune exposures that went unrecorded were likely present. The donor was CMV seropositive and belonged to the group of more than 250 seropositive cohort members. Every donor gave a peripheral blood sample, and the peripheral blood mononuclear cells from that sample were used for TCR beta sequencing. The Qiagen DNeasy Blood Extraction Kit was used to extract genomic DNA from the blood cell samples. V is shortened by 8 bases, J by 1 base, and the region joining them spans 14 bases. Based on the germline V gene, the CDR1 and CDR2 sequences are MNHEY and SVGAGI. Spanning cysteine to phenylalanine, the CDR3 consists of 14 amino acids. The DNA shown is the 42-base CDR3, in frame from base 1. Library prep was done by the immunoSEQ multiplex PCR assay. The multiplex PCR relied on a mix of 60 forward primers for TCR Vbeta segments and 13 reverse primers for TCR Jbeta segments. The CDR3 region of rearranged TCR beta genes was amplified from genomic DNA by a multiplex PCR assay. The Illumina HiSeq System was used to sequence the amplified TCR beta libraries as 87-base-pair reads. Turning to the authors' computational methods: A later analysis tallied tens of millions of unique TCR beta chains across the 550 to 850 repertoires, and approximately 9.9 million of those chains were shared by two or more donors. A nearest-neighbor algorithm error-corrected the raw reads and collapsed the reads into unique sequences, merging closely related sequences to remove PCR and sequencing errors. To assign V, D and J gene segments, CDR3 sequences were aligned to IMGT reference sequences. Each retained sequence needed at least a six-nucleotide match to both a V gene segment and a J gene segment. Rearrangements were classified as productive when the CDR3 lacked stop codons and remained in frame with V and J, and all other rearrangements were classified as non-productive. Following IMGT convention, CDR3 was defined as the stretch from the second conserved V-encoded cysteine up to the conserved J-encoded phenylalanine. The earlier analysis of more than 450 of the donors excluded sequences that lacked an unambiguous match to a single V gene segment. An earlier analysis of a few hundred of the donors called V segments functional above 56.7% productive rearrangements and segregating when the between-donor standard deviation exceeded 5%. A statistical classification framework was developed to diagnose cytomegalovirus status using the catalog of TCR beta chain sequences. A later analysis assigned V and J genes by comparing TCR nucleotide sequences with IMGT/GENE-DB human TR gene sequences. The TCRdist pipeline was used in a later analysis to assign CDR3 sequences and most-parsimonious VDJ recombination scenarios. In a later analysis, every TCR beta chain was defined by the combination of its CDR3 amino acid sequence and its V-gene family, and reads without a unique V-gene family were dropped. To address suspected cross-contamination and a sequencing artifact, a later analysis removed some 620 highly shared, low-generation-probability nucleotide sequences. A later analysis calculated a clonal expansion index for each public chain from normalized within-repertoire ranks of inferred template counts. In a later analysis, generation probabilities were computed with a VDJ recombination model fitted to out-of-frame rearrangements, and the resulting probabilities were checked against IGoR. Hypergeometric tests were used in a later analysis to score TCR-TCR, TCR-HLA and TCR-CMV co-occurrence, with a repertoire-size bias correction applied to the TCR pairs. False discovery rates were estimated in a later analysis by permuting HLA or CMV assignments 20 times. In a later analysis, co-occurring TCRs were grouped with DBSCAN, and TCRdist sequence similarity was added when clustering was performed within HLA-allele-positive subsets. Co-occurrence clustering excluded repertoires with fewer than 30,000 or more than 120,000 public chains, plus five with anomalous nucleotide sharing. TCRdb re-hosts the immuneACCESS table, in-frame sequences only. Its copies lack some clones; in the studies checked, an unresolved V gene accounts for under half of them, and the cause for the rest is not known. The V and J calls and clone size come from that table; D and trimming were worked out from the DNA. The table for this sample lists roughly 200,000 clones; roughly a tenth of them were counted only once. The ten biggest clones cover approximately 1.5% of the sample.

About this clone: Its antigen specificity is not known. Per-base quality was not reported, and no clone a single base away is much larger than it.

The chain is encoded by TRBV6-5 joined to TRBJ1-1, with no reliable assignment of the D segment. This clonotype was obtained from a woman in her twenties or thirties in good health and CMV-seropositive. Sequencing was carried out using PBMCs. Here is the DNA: TGTGCCAGCCAAACTCACCCAAGGAACACTGAAGCTTTCTTT. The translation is CASQTHPRNTEAFF.